This record covers a single T cell receptor (beta chain). This sample stems from a study of blood T cell repertoires in COVID-19. Background on the study: Nucleic acid was either cDNA or gDNA, and it came from T cells, B-cell-depleted T cells, or PBMCs.

V was pared by 3 bases and J by 4 bases, with 16 bases between. The CDR3 totals 15 residues. Per germline, CDR1 SGDLS and CDR2 YYNGEE. The assay was immunoSEQ multiplex PCR, and TCRdb's table has in-frame clones only and misses some. The table records approximately 210,000 clones, about 90% of them present only once. V gene TRBV9 combines with J gene TRBJ1-2, with D possibly TRBD1 on 6 matching bases. The sample taken for sequencing was peripheral blood. This receptor was taken from a man aged 30 to 39 with acute or convalescent COVID-19. The CDR3 DNA reads as TGTGCCAGCAGCGCCTCTTGGGGACAACTCTATGGCTACACCTTC. This translates into CASSASWGQLYGYTF. Full variable domain (remainder filled in from reference TRBV9 and TRBJ1-2): DSGVTQTPKHLITATGQRVTLRCSPRSGDLSVYWYQQSLDQGLQFLIQYYNGEERAKGNILERFSAQQFPDLHSELNLSSLELGDSALYFCASSASWGQLYGYTFGSGTRLTVV.